Sequencing of this TCR beta chain was carried out in a study of cytomegalovirus exposure and HLA in healthy donors. The CDR3 has 16 amino acids. Germline V gene data show CDR1 as LNHDA and CDR2 as SQIVND (reference sequence). V shed 4 bases, J shed 1 base, and the junction held 5 bases outside the gene matches. The PCR ran on 60 Vbeta and 13 Jbeta primers. Only in-frame clones appear in the TCRdb table, and some are missing; sequencing was by immunoSEQ multiplex PCR. Among some 200,000 clones listed, under 80% were seen once. The source material was PBMCs. The chain recombines TRBV19 with TRBJ2-2; 8 bases are a match to TRBD1. This clonotype was obtained from a girl aged 2 to 9 in good health and CMV-seronegative. CDR3 in DNA: TGTGCCAGTAGTAGTACCGGGACAGGGAACACCGGGGAGCTGTTTTTT. Encoded protein: CASSSTGTGNTGELFF.